This TCR beta chain was identified in a study of blood T cell repertoires in COVID-19. Sequencing used immunoSEQ multiplex PCR; TCRdb keeps in-frame clones, though not all of them. The sample holds approximately 89,000 clones, about 80% seen once. Material: peripheral blood. The clonotype was recovered from an older man with acute or convalescent COVID-19.

The CDR3 loop reads CASSLWDTRTDTQYF. For the CDR3, the DNA is TGTGCCAGCAGTTTGTGGGACACCCGCACAGATACGCAGTATTTT. V gene TRBV27 combines with J gene TRBJ2-3; D might be TRBD1 (6 bases). The V gene lost 3 bases and the J gene lost 1 base, with 11 bases spanning the gap. In germline, CDR1 is MNHEY, CDR2 SMNVEV (reference sequence). The CDR3 has 15 residues.